These 30 T cell receptor beta chains were all obtained from the same sample, sequenced in a study of T cell responses to AZD1222 COVID-19 vaccine. Some clones are missing from TCRdb's copy, which holds only in-frame ones; the method was immunoSEQ multiplex PCR. This table holds 90,000 or so clones, roughly nine tenths found once. Sequenced material: peripheral blood, taken 28 days after the second AZD1222 dose. All receptors come from an adult who received the AZD1222 COVID-19 vaccine.

This clone appeared once. This chain links TRBV18 with TRBJ2-1; D may match TRBD1 or TRBD2 (5 bases each). The V end was cut by 0 bases, the J end by 2 bases, with 8 bases between. Germline loops: CDR1 KGHSH, CDR2 LQKENI. CDR3 length: 15 amino acids. DNA of the CDR3: TGTGCCAGCTCACCACCGGGGGTTACCTACAATGAGCAGTTCTTC. It is translated as CASSPPGVTYNEQFF.

The chain links TRBV5-1 to TRBJ1-1; D is unclear. Germline V lookup: CDR1 SGHRS, CDR2 YFSETQ. Trimming took 4 bases from V and 1 from J, leaving 11 bases between them. CDR3 length: 14 amino acids. The CDR3 is CASSPRAANTEAFF. For the CDR3, the DNA is TGCGCCAGCAGCCCACGGGCCGCGAACACTGAAGCTTTCTTT.

The gene calls are TRBV27 and TRBJ2-5; 8 bases fit TRBD2. This CDR3 spans 15 amino acids. The V and J ends lost 3 bases and 1 base, in that order; junction bases with no gene match: 4. Germline V gene data show CDR1 as MNHEY and CDR2 as SMNVEV (reference sequence). The CDR3 DNA sequence: TGTGCCAGCAGTTTCCGGCGGGGGGCCCAAGAGACCCAGTACTTC. Translation gives CASSFRRGAQETQYF.

This clone was detected a few times. The V gene is TRBV27, the J gene TRBJ1-1, with 7 positions matching TRBD1. Germline V lookup: CDR1 MNHEY, CDR2 SMNVEV (reference sequence). The CDR3 totals 15 residues. V was clipped by 4 bases and J by 5 bases; unmatched bases: 10. The CDR3 DNA sequence: TGTGCCAGCAGTTCGTTAAAACAGGGGATAACTGAAGCTTTCTTT. The encoded protein is CASSSLKQGITEAFF.

The V gene is TRBV7-3, the J gene TRBJ1-1, with a possible D match to TRBD1 (5 bases). The germline V and J ends were trimmed by 4 bases and 4 bases, with 13 bases remaining between them. CDR1 and CDR2 (germline): SGHTA, FQGTGA. The CDR3 length is 14 residues. The CDR3 sequence: CASSSGTLGTEAFF. The CDR3 DNA sequence: TGTGCCAGCAGCTCAGGGACCTTAGGCACTGAAGCTTTCTTT.

The chain uses TRBV4-1 and TRBJ1-4; 8 positions agree with TRBD1. CDR1 and CDR2 from the germline V gene are MGHRA and YSYEKL. V lost 3 bases and J lost 3; bases outside the gene matches: 6. The CDR3 sequence is 16 residues long. CDR3 region: CASSHGQGMPNEKLFF. DNA for the CDR3: TGCGCCAGCAGCCACGGACAGGGTATGCCTAATGAAAAACTGTTTTTT.

The V gene is TRBV27, the J gene TRBJ1-2; D gene uncertain. Between the trimmed V and J ends, which lost 10 bases and 0 bases, there was a span of 12 bases. The CDR3 is 13 amino acids. Looked up from germline, CDR1 is MNHEY and CDR2 is SMNVEV (reference sequence). CDR3 in DNA: TGTGCCACCGGGCCTCAAACTAACTATGGCTACACCTTC. Translating gives CATGPQTNYGYTF.

This clone is a singleton in its sample. The V gene is TRBV6-2 or TRBV6-3, the J gene TRBJ1-5, with 9 bases aligning to TRBD1. V lost 5 bases to trimming and J lost 6 bases; unmatched junction nucleotides: 2. Germline V CDR1 and CDR2: MNHEY, SVGEGT. The CDR3 totals 13 residues. The CDR3 spells CASSQTGGQPQHF. For the CDR3, the DNA is TGTGCCAGCAGTCAGACAGGGGGTCAGCCCCAGCATTTT.

This chain joins TRBV4-3 and TRBJ1-6; 8 positions agree with TRBD1. Germline trimming cut 0 bases from V and 9 bases from J; bases unmatched to any gene: 10. CDR3 length: 17 amino acids. Germline V gene data show CDR1 as LGHNA and CDR2 as YSLEER. CDR3 sequence (DNA): TGCGCCAGCAGCCAAGATTTGGCAGGACAGGGCAGTTCACCCCTCCACTTT. It translates to CASSQDLAGQGSSPLHF.

The rearrangement joins TRBV10-3 to TRBJ1-1, with 7 bases that match TRBD1. The germline V gene has CDR1 ENHRY and CDR2 SYGVKD. V was pared by 6 bases and J by 7 bases, with 14 bases of the junction left unmatched. CDR3 size: 15 residues. CDR3 DNA sequence: TGTGCCATCAGCCCGCGACAGGGTTTTTCGAATGAAGCTTTCTTT. Translating gives CAISPRQGFSNEAFF.

The chain is built from TRBV2 and TRBJ2-2, with TRBD2 as a possible D gene (6 bases). CDR1 and CDR2 (germline): SNHLY, FYNNEI. Trimming took off 7 bases at V and 5 bases at J, with 17 bases between the two ends. This CDR3 spans 15 amino acids. For the CDR3, the DNA is TGTGCCAGCACTGATCCGGGGGAAAGGACCGGGGAGCTGTTTTTT. Translating gives CASTDPGERTGELFF.

V usage is TRBV6-5 and J usage is TRBJ1-2; possibly TRBD1 for D (5 bases). Germline loops: CDR1 MNHEY, CDR2 SVGAGI. The CDR3 totals 13 residues. V lost 2 bases and J 6 bases, leaving 10 bases between the germline ends. The CDR3 reads CASSYGFRDGYTF. DNA for the CDR3: TGTGCCAGCAGTTACGGCTTCAGGGATGGCTACACCTTC.

V is TRBV4-1 and J is TRBJ1-1; TRBD1 matches 8 bases. Germline V gene sequence: CDR1 MGHRA, CDR2 YSYEKL. The CDR3 covers 18 residues. Trimming at V came to 0 bases and at J to 1 base, leaving 10 bases not matched to a gene. The CDR3 sequence: CASSQEVAGGWKNTEAFF. In DNA form, the CDR3 reads TGCGCCAGCAGCCAAGAGGTTGCAGGGGGCTGGAAGAACACTGAAGCTTTCTTT.

The gene calls are TRBV24-1 and TRBJ2-5; 7 positions agree with TRBD2. V gave up 4 bases and J gave up 0 bases; unmatched junction bases: 4. Germline V gene data show CDR1 as KGHDR and CDR2 as SFDVKD. The CDR3 is made up of 15 amino acids. The CDR3 region has the DNA TGTGCCACCAGTGACGTGCGGGGGAACCAAGAGACCCAGTACTTC. Its translation is CATSDVRGNQETQYF.

CDR3 nucleotides: TGTGCCAGAGACAGTTACTATAATTCACCCCTCCACTTT. Translating it yields CARDSYYNSPLHF. The V and J genes are TRBV9 and TRBJ1-6, with D possibly matching TRBD1 (5 bases). V was shortened by 8 bases and J by 3 bases, with 9 bases between the two germline ends. The CDR3 sequence is 13 residues long. In germline, CDR1 is SGDLS, CDR2 YYNGEE.

The chain uses TRBV3-1 (or the pseudogene TRBV3-2) and TRBJ1-1; 8 bases map to TRBD1. The CDR3 contains 13 residues. The germline V gene encodes CDR1 LGHDT and CDR2 YNNKEL (reference sequence). With 1 base clipped from V and 5 bases from J, the junction kept 0 bases outside the gene matches. The CDR3 region is CASSQGTGTEAFF. The CDR3 DNA sequence: TGTGCCAGCAGCCAAGGGACAGGGACTGAAGCTTTCTTT.

The V gene is TRBV27, the J gene TRBJ2-5, with D unclear. Germline V gene data show CDR1 as MNHEY and CDR2 as SMNVEV (reference sequence). The CDR3 spans 11 residues. Trimming left V 6 bases short and J 2 bases short, with 4 bases between. The CDR3 coding sequence is TGTGCCAGCAGCTATCAAGAGACCCAGTACTTC. This gives the protein CASSYQETQYF.

This clone has more than one count but fewer than ten. This chain links TRBV10-1 with TRBJ1-5; the D gene is possibly TRBD1 (6 bases). Germline CDR1 reads WNHNN; CDR2 reads SYGVQD (reference sequence). The V gene lost 9 bases and the J gene lost 4 bases, with 13 bases spanning the gap. The CDR3 sequence is 13 residues long. This chain's CDR3 is CARFRQANQPQHF. DNA for the CDR3: TGCGCCAGATTTCGACAGGCGAATCAGCCCCAGCATTTT.

The chain carries TRBV5-1 and TRBJ2-3; 8 bases are a match to TRBD2. Germline trimming cut 2 bases from V and 5 bases from J; bases unmatched to any gene: 4. Germline CDR1 SGHRS, CDR2 YFSETQ. The CDR3 has 14 amino acids. Here the CDR3 reads CASSFSGVVDTQYF. The CDR3 DNA is TGCGCCAGCAGCTTTAGCGGGGTAGTAGATACGCAGTATTTT.

The chain employs TRBV4-2 and TRBJ2-7; TRBD1 agrees at 8 bases. The CDR3 contains 15 residues. Germline values: CDR1 LGHNA, CDR2 YNFKEQ. J was trimmed by 4 bases and V by 1 base; bases with no gene match: 6. This CDR3 is CASSQVLDRVYEQYF. As DNA, the CDR3 is TGTGCCAGCAGCCAAGTTTTGGACAGGGTGTACGAGCAGTACTTC.

This clone has only one observation. The genes are TRBV28 and TRBJ1-5; 7 nucleotides align to TRBD1. J lost 3 bases, V lost 4 bases, and 15 bases had no gene match. Germline V gives CDR1 MDHEN, CDR2 SYDVKM. The CDR3 has 18 amino acids. The CDR3 region is CASSSTVRDRENNQPQHF. The CDR3 bases are TGTGCCAGCAGTTCGACGGTACGCGACAGGGAAAACAATCAGCCCCAGCATTTT.

The chain combines TRBV5-1 with TRBJ2-1, with TRBD2 matching 8 bases. The germline gives CDR1 SGHRS, CDR2 YFSETQ. With 0 bases clipped from V and 8 bases from J, the junction kept 7 bases outside the gene matches. The CDR3 sequence is 15 residues long. The CDR3 nucleotides read TGCGCCAGCAGCTTGGAGGTAGCGGGGTTATATGAGCAGTTCTTC. Protein: CASSLEVAGLYEQFF.

The chain recombines TRBV4-1 with TRBJ1-6; D remains ambiguous. This CDR3 has 13 residues. Germline V lookup: CDR1 MGHRA, CDR2 YSYEKL. The ends were cut back, 4 bases at V and 11 bases at J, with 12 bases in the middle. The DNA for the CDR3 is TGCGCCAGCAGCCCAGAGTCTTTTACACCCCTCCACTTT. It encodes CASSPESFTPLHF.

This chain links TRBV20-1 with TRBJ1-5; D is unresolved. This CDR3 contains 15 residues. CDR1 DFQATT and CDR2 SNEGSKA come from the germline V gene (reference sequence). Trimming left V 3 bases short and J 0 bases short, with 12 bases between. CDR3 loop: CSASTVLYSNQPQHF. In DNA, the CDR3 is TGCAGTGCTAGTACCGTATTGTATAGCAATCAGCCCCAGCATTTT.

The chain recombines TRBV5-1 with TRBJ2-6; 10 bases map to TRBD2. The CDR3 length is 18 residues. Germline V gives CDR1 SGHRS, CDR2 YFSETQ. After removal of 3 bases from V and 5 bases from J, the junction contained 11 bases not matched to a gene. This CDR3 reads CASSSIPSGGVWANVLTF. DNA for the CDR3: TGCGCCAGCAGCTCGATACCTAGCGGGGGAGTCTGGGCCAACGTCCTGACTTTC.

The V gene is TRBV5-4, the J gene TRBJ2-1; 11 bases are shared with TRBD2. Germline assignment: CDR1 SGHNT and CDR2 YYREEE (reference sequence). Losses at the gene ends were 4 bases for V and 0 bases for J; bases not matched to a gene: 12. The CDR3 extends over 19 amino acids. CDR3 DNA sequence: TGTGCCAGCAGCCCTCCGGGACTAGCGGCACACCCCTCCTACAATGAGCAGTTCTTC. Its protein is CASSPPGLAAHPSYNEQFF.

This sequence joins TRBV6-5 and TRBJ1-2; D remains ambiguous. Germline values: CDR1 MNHEY, CDR2 SVGAGI. The CDR3 extends over 13 amino acids. Trimming left V 2 bases short and J 1 base short, with 5 bases between. CDR3 in DNA: TGTGCCAGCAGTTACGGAGTTAACTATGGCTACACCTTC. Its protein product is CASSYGVNYGYTF.

This chain links TRBV10-3 with TRBJ1-1, with unresolved D. The CDR3 is 12 residues long. Germline CDR1 and CDR2: ENHRY and SYGVKD. V lost 7 bases and J 2 bases, leaving 8 bases between the germline ends. The CDR3 reads CAIKGLNTEAFF. The CDR3 nucleotides read TGTGCCATCAAGGGTTTAAACACTGAAGCTTTCTTT.

This chain uses TRBV4-2 with TRBJ1-2; no definite D call. Germline values: CDR1 LGHNA, CDR2 YNFKEQ. V was pared by 1 base and J by 2 bases, with 2 bases between. The CDR3 has 12 amino acids. Here the CDR3 reads CASSQGNYGYTF. The CDR3 DNA follows: TGTGCCAGCAGCCAAGGGAACTATGGCTACACCTTC.

This clone is a singleton in its sample. V is TRBV9 and J is TRBJ2-1; 13 bases are a match to TRBD2. This CDR3 has 16 residues. V lost 0 bases and J lost 7; bases outside the gene matches: 4. CDR1 SGDLS and CDR2 YYNGEE come from the germline V gene. The DNA of the CDR3 is TGTGCCAGCAGCGTAGTGGGGACTAGCGGGGTGAATGAGCAGTTCTTC. Amino acids: CASSVVGTSGVNEQFF.